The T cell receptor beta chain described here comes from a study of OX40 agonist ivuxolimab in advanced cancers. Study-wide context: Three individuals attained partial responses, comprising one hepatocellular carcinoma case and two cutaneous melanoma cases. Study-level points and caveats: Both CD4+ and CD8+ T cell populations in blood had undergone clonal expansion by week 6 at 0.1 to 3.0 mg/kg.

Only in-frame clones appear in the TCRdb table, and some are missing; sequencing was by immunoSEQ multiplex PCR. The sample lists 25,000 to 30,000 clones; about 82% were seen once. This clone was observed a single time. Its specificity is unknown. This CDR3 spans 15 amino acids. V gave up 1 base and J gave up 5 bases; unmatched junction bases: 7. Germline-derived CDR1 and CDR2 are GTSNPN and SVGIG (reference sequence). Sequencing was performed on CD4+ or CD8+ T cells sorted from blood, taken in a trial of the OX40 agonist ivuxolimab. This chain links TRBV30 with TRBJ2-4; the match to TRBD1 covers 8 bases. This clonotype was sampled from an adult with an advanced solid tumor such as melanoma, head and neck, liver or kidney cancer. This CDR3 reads CAWSADRGGENIQYF. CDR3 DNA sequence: TGTGCCTGGAGTGCTGACAGGGGCGGGGAAAACATTCAGTACTTC.